A selection of T cell receptor beta chains follows, all from one sample in a study of T cells after posttransplantation cyclophosphamide. Sequencing used immunoSEQ multiplex PCR; TCRdb keeps in-frame clones, though not all of them. The sample consists of 15,000 to 17,000 clones, roughly 84% of them appearing once. Sample: PBMCs, taken more than 350 days after allogeneic stem cell transplant with calcineurin inhibitor and methotrexate. These receptors all come from a male patient aged 18-30 years who received an allogeneic stem cell transplant from a related donor, was CMV-positive, and had no GVHD. The graft donor may account for some of the T cells. CDR3s leave out the opening cysteine and the closing phenylalanine or tryptophan. Fields, in order: V gene, clone size, J gene, CDR3 protein. The listing skips clone size in some rows; elsewhere it reads once, few, many or a size class.

TRBV6-5,.,TRBJ2-7,ASNWSGGYEQY
TRBV6-5,.,TRBJ2-5,ASSYSIGGETQY
TRBV7-6,.,TRBJ2-1,ASSLILAGESYNEQF
TRBV5-1,.,TRBJ2-4,ASSLRTSHGLDIQY
TRBV27,.,TRBJ2-5,ASTSGGETQY
TRBV2,.,TRBJ1-2,ASSEAGIISGYYGYT
TRBV11-1,.,TRBJ1-2,ASSQGSSPDGYT
TRBV7-6,few,TRBJ1-1,ASADLAEAF
TRBV11-2,.,TRBJ1-2,ASSLQGQGNYGYT
TRBV30,.,TRBJ2-1,AWSTITPYNEQF
TRBV13,few,TRBJ2-5,ASSAAGPQETQY
TRBV2,.,TRBJ2-1,ASSESRGRNSEQF
TRBV9,.,TRBJ2-7,ASSVGDSYEQY
TRBV27,.,TRBJ1-6,ASSPFTSYNSPLH
TRBV4-1,.,TRBJ2-1,ASSQGRGPFVGEQF
TRBV7-6,.,TRBJ1-5,ASSLVQGDQPQH
TRBV7-9,.,TRBJ2-2,AGGAGELF
TRBV29-1,.,TRBJ2-5,SVEGLAETQY
TRBV6-6,.,TRBJ1-6,ASRDGSSYNSPLH
TRBV28,.,TRBJ2-1,ASSERGSLAYNEQF
TRBV14,.,TRBJ2-4,ASSPRTSGKNIQY
TRBV11-2,.,TRBJ2-3,ASSTTRLSTDTQY
TRBV13,.,TRBJ2-7,ASSAPPLAGGYEQY
TRBV15,.,TRBJ1-2,ATSRPGQANYGYT
TRBV11-2,.,TRBJ2-1,ASSALALFYNEQF
TRBV19,few,TRBJ2-7,ASSIEEGGHPEQY
TRBV21-1,once,TRBJ1-2,ASSLLHESYGYT
TRBV6-1,.,TRBJ1-1,ASRDTEAF
TRBV7-3,.,TRBJ2-1,ASSRGVSNEQF
TRBV7-6,.,TRBJ1-3,ASSARQGTISSGNTIY
TRBV18,once,TRBJ2-6,ASSPDRVGANVLT
TRBV7-2,.,TRBJ1-6,ASSLGTGNNSPLH
TRBV6-5,.,TRBJ2-1,ASRKAGGGNEQF
TRBV14,once,TRBJ2-7,ASSPLLAAPYEQY
TRBV7-9,.,TRBJ2-1,ASSYSGSLF
TRBV28,.,TRBJ1-5,ASSSPGGRQH
TRBV18,.,TRBJ2-1,ASSPPGLPSEQF
TRBV7-6,.,TRBJ2-3,ASSFRADTQY
TRBV2,.,TRBJ1-3,ASSELGEEWVSGNTIY
TRBV5-6,.,TRBJ2-5,ASSRQGLTGETQY
TRBV30,.,TRBJ2-2,TWSSGRAGDTGELF
TRBV7-2,.,TRBJ2-7,ASSPSGVGSYEQY
TRBV4-1,.,TRBJ1-1,ASSLGTGRRTEAF
TRBV5-1,.,TRBJ1-1,ASSISGGAGTEAF
TRBV4-1,once,TRBJ1-4,ASSRGQGTTNEKLF
TRBV30,once,TRBJ1-1,AWSVGAMNTEAF
TRBV6-5,.,TRBJ1-2,ASSYSDSYGYT
TRBV14,.,TRBJ2-1,ASSHLTRLGAGSEQF
TRBV7-9,.,TRBJ1-2,ASSQSDGYT
TRBV29-1,.,TRBJ2-5,SVVSPAQKTQY
TRBV27,.,TRBJ1-5,ASSSTGGPGFSQPQH
TRBV15,once,TRBJ2-1,ATSQRDSFYNEQF